This T cell receptor (beta chain) originates from a study of monozygotic twins with inflammatory bowel disease (dated by TCRdb to between 2018 and 2021). For the study in its entirety: The full study comprised 30 or so monozygotic twin pairs: nine German pairs (four IBD-concordant, five IBD-discordant) and 19 IBD-discordant Danish pairs. Within discordant pairs, disease-associated traits were sought mainly by comparing IBD patients with their genetically identical healthy co-twins. Each individual had, on average, about 151 000 unique TCRalpha sequences and 181 000 unique TCRbeta sequences available for analysis.

With regard to this clonotype: Its antigen is still unknown.

The library was generated by 5' RACE. The input for every TCR library was roughly 3.5 ug of total RNA. cDNA was synthesized with SMARTScribe reverse transcriptase in eight separate reactions per sample. During cDNA synthesis, unique molecular identifiers containing a 6-nucleotide sample barcode were introduced by template switching. Two nested PCRs of approximately 16 and 9 cycles amplified the TCRalpha and TCRbeta cDNA, and bead purification followed each PCR. Before amplification, the cDNA was treated with uracil DNA-glycosylase and purified using the QIAquick PCR purification kit. The second PCR was the step at which Illumina TruSeq-compatible adapters and sample-specific barcodes were added. TapeStation and Qubit were used to check library quality and concentration, and 5 to 6.5 ng of each library was pooled. Sequencing of the pooled libraries was done on an Illumina HiSeq2500 single-index Rapid Run using custom sequencing primers and 2 x 100 bp reads. In the original analysis: MiGEC version 1.2.6 was used for UMI-based consensus assembly, which corrected PCR and sequencing errors. MiXCR version 2.1.1 handled V(D)J alignment, clonotype assembly and CDR3 extraction. To normalise gene usage, clonotype sharing and MAIT/NKT TCR abundance, the analysis used the top 1000, 10 000 and 20 000 clonotypes per sample. After downsampling to 27 000 UMIs, diversity was calculated as the inverse Simpson index using the vegan R package. Paired Mann-Whitney U tests on discordant twin pairs were used, with Benjamini-Hochberg multiple-testing correction. TCRdb reprocessed the reads and provides one entry for every CDR3 protein sequence; no DNA is given. None of the V and J calls come from the authors' own analysis; TCRdb made them. This sample's table contains over 150,000 distinct CDR3 sequences. The ten top clones hold roughly 3% of the sample.

The CDR3 goes from the cysteine to the phenylalanine over 14 residues. No DNA is listed. The germline V gene provides CDR1 KGHDR and CDR2 SFDVKD. From each donor, a 2.5 ml peripheral blood sample was drawn into PAXgene tubes and stored at -80 degrees C. Without any T cell sorting, total RNA was extracted from whole blood using the PAXgene blood miRNA kit on an automated QIAcube. Deep TCRalpha and TCRbeta repertoire profiling with unique molecular barcoding was performed on peripheral blood of monozygotic twin pairs concordant or discordant for inflammatory bowel disease. Smoking habits were recorded for all twin pairs, and individuals were classified as current, former or never smokers. General conclusions and limits of the study: Repertoire similarity did not differ between concordant and discordant twins, possibly due to limited statistical power. The analysis was unable to tell different T cell subtypes apart. Measured by the inverse Simpson index, TCRbeta repertoire diversity was lower in IBD patients than in their healthy co-twins. The results gave no support for a single strong signal or clonotype linked to IBD. Compared with healthy twins, IBD patients shared fewer clonotypes with other individuals, and the difference was most pronounced in patients with signs of disease activity. Differing immunosuppressive treatments among patients may have added background noise and inter-individual variability to the repertoires.

Specimen: blood. Recombination joined TRBV24-1 with TRBJ2-1; the D call of TRBD2 rests on TCRdb alone, since no DNA is present to check it. The TCR originated in a human donor with ulcerative colitis or Crohn's disease, or a healthy co-twin of an affected twin (not recorded which). The CDR3 corresponds to CATNTGTSVDEQFF.